A single sample gave rise to the 7 T cell receptor beta chains below, sequenced in a study of beta chain features in type 1 diabetes. No antigen is known for these receptors. Every isolated RNA sample was fully reverse transcribed, so sequencing captured expressed TCRB transcripts. Generated by immunoSEQ multiplex PCR, the TCRdb table keeps only in-frame clones and is missing some. This table has about 47,000 clones, around 45% appearing once. Notes on the study in general: There was a moderate but significant shortening of TCRB CDR3s in all four CD4+ subsets of Type 1 diabetes patients.

Input material: stem cell memory CD4+ T cells from blood. These receptors all come from a man younger than 45 with type 1 diabetes.

The chain links TRBV7-9 to TRBJ2-5; TRBD2 might be the D (5 bases). The CDR3 consists of 13 residues. Germline V gene data show CDR1 as SEHNR and CDR2 as FQNEAQ (reference sequence). With 3 bases removed from V and 5 bases from J, the gap between germline ends came to 10 bases. CDR3 in DNA: TGTGCCAGCAGCTTTACTAGTCTGGAGACCCAGTACTTC. It yields the protein CASSFTSLETQYF.

This clone was found a few times. The genes are TRBV30 and TRBJ1-2; D is uncertain. The germline V gene has CDR1 GTSNPN and CDR2 SVGIG (reference sequence). V lost 1 base and J 4 bases, leaving 10 bases between the germline ends. The CDR3 consists of 13 residues. This CDR3 is CAWSAKAGYGYTF. The DNA of the CDR3 is TGTGCCTGGAGTGCAAAAGCGGGCTATGGCTACACCTTC.

The chain couples TRBV9 to TRBJ1-2, with 8 bases aligning to TRBD1. J lost 8 bases, V lost 2 bases, and 8 bases had no gene match. Germline V CDR1 and CDR2: SGDLS, YYNGEE. This CDR3 contains 14 residues. Here the CDR3 DNA reads TGTGCCAGCAGCGTGGACAGGGCTAATGCAGGCTACACCTTC. This translates into CASSVDRANAGYTF.

The chain employs TRBV9 and TRBJ1-1; TRBD1 matches 8 bases. This CDR3 comprises 14 residues. Germline-derived CDR1 and CDR2 are SGDLS and YYNGEE. V was pared by 4 bases and J by 5 bases, with 7 bases of the junction left unmatched. CDR3 protein: CASSPGQGSTEAFF. In DNA, the CDR3 is TGTGCCAGCAGCCCCGGACAGGGCAGTACTGAAGCTTTCTTT.

The chain combines TRBV6-1 with TRBJ2-5; D is possibly TRBD1 (6 bases). CDR1 MNHNS and CDR2 SASEGT come from the germline V gene. V was cut by 6 bases and J by 4 bases, with 12 bases left in between. The length of the CDR3 is 13 residues. The CDR3 DNA reads TGTGCCAGCAGGGCAGGGGTAGGAGAGACCCAGTACTTC. Protein sequence: CASRAGVGETQYF.

This rearrangement joins TRBV28 to TRBJ1-1, with D possibly being TRBD1 (5 bases). The ends were cut back, 7 bases at V and 5 bases at J, with 17 bases in the middle. The V gene's germline CDR1 is MDHEN and CDR2 SYDVKM. The length of the CDR3 is 14 residues. The CDR3 is CASIPGTGGTEAFF. The CDR3 DNA is TGTGCCAGCATCCCCGGGACCGGAGGGACTGAAGCTTTCTTT.

The V and J genes are TRBV20-1 and TRBJ2-7; D is uncertain. Germline lookup yields CDR1 DFQATT and CDR2 SNEGSKA (reference sequence). The V gene lost 3 bases and the J gene lost 4 bases, with 4 bases spanning the gap. The CDR3 length is 10 residues. The CDR3 DNA follows: TGCAGTGCTAGTCGTTACGAGCAGTACTTC. Translated, it gives CSASRYEQYF.